These 21 T cell receptor beta chains were all obtained from the same sample, sequenced in a study of type 1 and type 2 diabetes patients. The PCR template was genomic DNA. The TCR beta CDR3 region was amplified using 30 forward and 13 reverse primers. MiXCR was run by TCRdb on the multiplex PCR reads, yielding one entry per CDR3 protein. The sample shows 250,000 to 300,000 distinct CDR3 sequences, around 47% of them seen only once. Sequenced: peripheral blood mononuclear cells (PBMCs). These receptors were collected from a man between 18 and 35 years old with type 2 diabetes.

The chain has TRBV7-2 and TRBJ2-7; D might be TRBD2 (7 bases). The closer fit of TRBJ2-1 to the DNA end suggests the J call may be wrong. Germline-derived CDR1 and CDR2 are SGHTA and FQGNSA. The CDR3 totals 18 residues. The CDR3 DNA follows: TGTGCCAGCAGCTTAGAGGGGCTGGGGGGGACATCCTACAATGAGCAGTTCTTC. Translating it yields CASSLEGLGGTSYNEQFF.

This chain connects TRBV20-1 to TRBJ2-7, with a tentative D call TRBD1 (5 bases). The V gene lost 7 bases and the J gene lost 3 bases, with 16 bases spanning the gap. CDR3 length: 13 residues. Germline CDR1 is DFQATT and CDR2 is SNEGSKA (reference sequence). CDR3 in amino acids: CSVPRQINYEQYF. Written as DNA, the CDR3 is TGCAGTGTTCCGAGACAGATCAACTACGAGCAGTACTTC.

The gene calls are TRBV2 and TRBJ2-7; D might be TRBD1 or TRBD2, each matching 6 bases. V was pared by 6 bases and J by 2 bases, with 11 bases between. CDR3 size: 13 residues. CDR1 and CDR2 from the germline V gene are SNHLY and FYNNEI. CDR3: CASRGGQTYEQYF. The CDR3 nucleotides read TGTGCCAGCAGGGGAGGACAGACCTACGAGCAGTACTTC.

Notes on this clonotype: The germline gene is not matched at one end of the junction; a read error may be the cause. The chain is built from TRBV2 and TRBJ1-1; possible D gene TRBD1, 6 bases. The CDR3 covers 14 residues. CDR1 SNHLY and CDR2 FYNNEI come from the germline V gene. CDR3 in DNA: TGTGCCAGCAGTGTCGAGGGCACGGGGGCTGAAGCTTCCTTT. It translates to CASSVEGTGAEASF.

This clonotype was recorded at least ten times. The gene calls are TRBV2 and TRBJ2-5; D is perhaps TRBD1 or TRBD2 (5 bases each). The germline V gene encodes CDR1 SNHLY and CDR2 FYNNEI. Between the trimmed V and J ends, which lost 2 bases and 3 bases, there was a span of 16 bases. CDR3 size: 16 residues. CDR3 sequence reads: CASSERAVGTEETQYF. The CDR3 DNA reads as TGTGCCAGCAGTGAAAGAGCTGTGGGGACGGAAGAGACCCAGTACTTC.

The chain uses TRBV20-1 and TRBJ1-1; D ambiguous. V lost 0 bases, J lost 3 bases, and 11 bases lay in between. Per germline, CDR1 DFQATT and CDR2 SNEGSKA (reference sequence). This CDR3 has 14 amino acids. This chain's CDR3 is CSAREGARDTEAFF. The CDR3 DNA reads TGCAGTGCTAGAGAGGGAGCCCGGGACACTGAAGCTTTCTTT.

This chain links TRBV19 with TRBJ2-1, with 14 bases matching TRBD2. The CDR3 has 16 amino acids. V lost 3 bases and J lost 10; bases outside the gene matches: 8. CDR1 and CDR2 (germline): LNHDA, SQIVND (reference sequence). CDR3 residues: CASSIPGTSGRREQFF. CDR3 in DNA: TGTGCCAGTAGTATTCCCGGGACTAGCGGGAGAAGGGAGCAGTTCTTC. Full variable domain (rest looked up from reference TRBV19 and TRBJ2-1): DGGITQSPKYLFRKEGQNVTLSCEQNLNHDAMYWYRQDPGQGLRLIYYSQIVNDFQKGDIAEGYSVSREKKESFPLTVTSAQKNPTAFYLCASSIPGTSGRREQFFGPGTRLTVL.

V and J are TRBV12-3 or TRBV12-4 and TRBJ1-2; possibly TRBD1 for D (5 bases). This CDR3 has 14 residues. The ends were cut back, 6 bases at V and 8 bases at J, with 19 bases in the middle. The CDR3 protein is CASRDSFGSRGYTF. Written as DNA, the CDR3 is TGTGCCAGCAGAGACAGCTTCGGTTCTCGGGGCTACACCTTC.

This clonotype was recorded many times. This chain joins TRBV19 and TRBJ2-1; 8 bases agree with TRBD2. V was pared by 5 bases and J by 0 bases, with 3 bases of the junction left unmatched. The germline V gene has CDR1 LNHDA and CDR2 SQIVND (reference sequence). The CDR3 is 15 amino acids. CDR3 bases: TGTGCCAGTAGTTCGAGCGGGAGCTCCTACAATGAGCAGTTCTTC. This sequence encodes CASSSSGSSYNEQFF.

The gene calls are TRBV6-6 and TRBJ2-7, with TRBD1 identical over 7 bases. This CDR3 has 14 amino acids. V was clipped by 8 bases and J by 2 bases; unmatched bases: 9. Looked up from germline, CDR1 is MNHNY and CDR2 is SVGAGI (reference sequence). This chain's CDR3 is CASHRDSPTYEQYF. In nucleotides, the CDR3 is TGTGCCAGCCACCGGGACAGCCCCACCTACGAGCAGTACTTC.

In its sample, this clonotype was seen a few times. The chain couples TRBV7-3 to TRBJ2-7; D remains unclear. The CDR3 contains 15 residues. The germline gives CDR1 SGHTA, CDR2 FQGTGA. With 5 bases removed from V and 6 bases from J, the gap between germline ends came to 20 bases. CDR3: CASSPTAGRESEQYF. CDR3 DNA: TGTGCCAGCAGCCCCACGGCCGGTAGGGAAAGCGAGCAGTACTTC.

This rearrangement joins TRBV7-2 to TRBJ1-4, with TRBD1 identical over 7 bases. CDR3 length: 15 residues. The V and J ends lost 6 bases and 5 bases, in that order; junction bases with no gene match: 9. Germline loops: CDR1 SGHTA, CDR2 FQGNSA. The CDR3 bases are TGTGCCAGCAGTAGGGGGCCAGGAGCAAATGAAAAACTGTTTTTT. This encodes CASSRGPGANEKLFF.

J is TRBJ2-7 and V is TRBV14, with 8 bases that match TRBD1. CDR1 SGHDN and CDR2 FVKESK come from the germline V gene. The CDR3 consists of 14 residues. The J segment lost 2 bases and the V segment lost 4 bases, leaving 4 bases of the junction unmatched. The CDR3 is CASSRTGIAYEQYF. CDR3 nucleotides: TGTGCCAGCAGCCGGACAGGGATAGCCTACGAGCAGTACTTC.

The chain recombines TRBV9 with TRBJ2-1; 14 nucleotides line up with TRBD2. V was clipped by 4 bases and J by 6 bases; unmatched bases: 6. This CDR3 is 16 amino acids long. Germline CDR1 is SGDLS and CDR2 is YYNGEE. This chain's CDR3 is CASSSHGTSGSNEQFF. CDR3 coding DNA: TGTGCCAGCAGCTCCCATGGGACTAGCGGGAGCAATGAGCAGTTCTTC.

The J gene is TRBJ2-1, the V gene TRBV15; 7 nucleotides agree with TRBD1. The V segment lost 11 bases and the J segment 3 bases; nucleotides outside the gene matches: 7. The CDR3 contains 13 residues. Germline CDR1 and CDR2: LNHNV and YYDKDF (reference sequence). The CDR3 nucleotides read TGTGCCGCTAAACGACAGGGCTACAATGAGCAGTTCTTC. This sequence encodes CAAKRQGYNEQFF.

In its sample, this clonotype was seen many times. This chain uses TRBV15 with TRBJ1-2; tentative D call: TRBD1 (6 bases). There are 14 residues in the CDR3. Germline CDR1 LNHNV, CDR2 YYDKDF (reference sequence). V was shortened by 4 bases and J by 5 bases, with 14 bases between the two germline ends. The CDR3 region is CATSTDRSLYGYTF. CDR3 in DNA: TGTGCCACCAGCACTGACAGGTCCTTATATGGCTACACCTTC.

In its sample, this clonotype was seen a few times. V usage is TRBV20-1 and J usage is TRBJ2-7; 7 bases align to TRBD2. The CDR3 sequence is 16 residues long. The V gene's germline CDR1 is DFQATT and CDR2 SNEGSKA (reference sequence). Germline trimming cut 5 bases from V and 0 bases from J; bases unmatched to any gene: 13. CDR3: CSAGKQLASSSYEQYF. The CDR3, as DNA: TGCAGTGCTGGGAAACAACTAGCGTCGAGCTCCTACGAGCAGTACTTC.

V and J are TRBV6-1 and TRBJ2-7; 11 nucleotides match TRBD2. The DNA matches TRBJ2-4 better at its end, which makes the J call doubtful. The CDR3 totals 18 residues. Germline CDR1 MNHNS, CDR2 SASEGT. The CDR3 nucleotides are TGTGCCAGCAAGGCGGGGAGCTCCCTGACTAGCGGGGAAAACATTCAGTACTTC. It is translated as CASKAGSSLTSGENIQYF.

This clonotype was picked up one time. CDR3 loop: CASSAGTAPYEQYF. As DNA, the CDR3 is TGCGCCAGCAGCGCCGGGACGGCACCCTACGAGCAGTACTTC. The rearrangement links TRBV10-1 to TRBJ2-7; D might be TRBD1 or TRBD2, each matching 5 bases. The germline gives CDR1 WNHNN, CDR2 SYGVQD (reference sequence). The V end lost 6 bases, the J end lost 2 bases, and 14 bases lay between the germline ends. The CDR3 sequence is 14 residues long.

The chain recombines TRBV10-1 with TRBJ2-3, with 9 bases matching TRBD1. CDR3 length: 18 amino acids. Germline CDR1 is WNHNN and CDR2 is SYGVQD (reference sequence). Unmatched junction bases numbered 7, after V lost 0 bases and J lost 0 bases. The CDR3 is CASSESGWGQGSTDTQYF. The CDR3, as DNA: TGCGCCAGCAGTGAGTCGGGATGGGGACAGGGCAGCACAGATACGCAGTATTTT.

This clonotype showed up just a few times. The genes are TRBV20-1 and TRBJ1-2; 9 positions match TRBD1. The germline CDR1 and CDR2 sequences are DFQATT and SNEGSKA (reference sequence). The CDR3 contains 10 residues. V shed 7 bases, J shed 7 bases, and the junction held 1 base outside the gene matches. The CDR3, as DNA: TGCAGTGAACAGGGGGCTGGCTACACCTTC. Amino acid sequence: CSEQGAGYTF.